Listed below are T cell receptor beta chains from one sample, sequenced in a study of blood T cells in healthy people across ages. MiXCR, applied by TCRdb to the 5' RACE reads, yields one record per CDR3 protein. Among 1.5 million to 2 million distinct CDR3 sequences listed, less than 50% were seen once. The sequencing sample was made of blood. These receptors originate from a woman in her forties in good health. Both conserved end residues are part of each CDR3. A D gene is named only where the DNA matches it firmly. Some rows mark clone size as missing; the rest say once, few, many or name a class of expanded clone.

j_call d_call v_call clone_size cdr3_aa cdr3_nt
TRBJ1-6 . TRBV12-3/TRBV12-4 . CASTYYNSPLHF TGTGCCAGCACCTATTATAATTCACCCCTCCACTTT
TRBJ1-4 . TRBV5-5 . CASSYHNEKLFF TGTGCCAGCAGCTACCATAATGAAAAACTGTTTTTT
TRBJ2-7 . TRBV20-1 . CSAARDGPYEQYF TGCAGTGCTGCCCGGGACGGGCCCTACGAGCAGTACTTC
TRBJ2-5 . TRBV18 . CASSPRGQSQETQYF TGTGCCAGCTCACCTAGAGGACAATCCCAAGAGACCCAGTACTTC
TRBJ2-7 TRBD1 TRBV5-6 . CASSVGLGGHEQYF TGTGCCAGCAGCGTGGGTCTAGGGGGCCACGAGCAGTACTTC
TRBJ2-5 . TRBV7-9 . CASSFGGGQSGTQYF TGTGCCAGCAGCTTCGGAGGGGGCCAATCGGGGACCCAGTACTTC
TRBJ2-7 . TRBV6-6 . CASSSTASSYEQYF TGTGCCAGCAGTTCGACGGCCAGCTCCTACGAGCAGTACTTC
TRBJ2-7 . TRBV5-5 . CASSFRTGILYEQYF TGTGCCAGCAGCTTTCGCACAGGTATCCTGTACGAGCAGTACTTC
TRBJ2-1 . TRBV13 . CASSGAGHNEQFF TGTGCCAGCAGCGGGGCAGGGCACAATGAGCAGTTCTTC
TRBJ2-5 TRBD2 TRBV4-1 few CASSQGWGGKETQYF TGCGCCAGCAGCCAAGGATGGGGGGGAAAAGAGACCCAGTACTTC
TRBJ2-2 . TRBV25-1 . CASSWGSYTGELFF TGTGCCAGCAGTTGGGGCAGTTACACCGGGGAGCTGTTTTTT
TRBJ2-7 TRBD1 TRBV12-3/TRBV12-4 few CASSRHRTGDYEQYF TGTGCCAGCAGTCGCCACCGGACAGGAGACTACGAGCAGTACTTC
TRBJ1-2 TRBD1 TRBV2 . CASSTRVSDRDRYGYTF TGTGCCAGCAGTACTAGAGTTTCGGACAGGGATAGATATGGCTACACCTTC
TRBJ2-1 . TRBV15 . CATSRDKGQGNEQFF TGTGCCACCAGCAGAGATAAGGGCCAAGGGAATGAGCAGTTCTTC
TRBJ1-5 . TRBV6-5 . CASRSGGIDQPQHF TGTGCCAGCAGGTCCGGGGGGATAGATCAGCCCCAGCATTTT
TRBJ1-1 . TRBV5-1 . CASSVQDNTEAFF TGCGCCAGCAGCGTACAGGACAACACTGAAGCTTTCTTT
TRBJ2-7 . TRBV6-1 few CASRVGYEQYF TGTGCCAGCAGAGTCGGCTACGAGCAGTACTTC
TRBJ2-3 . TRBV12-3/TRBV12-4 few CASSFVGTQYF TGTGCCAGCAGTTTCGTGGGTACGCAGTATTTT
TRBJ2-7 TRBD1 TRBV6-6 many CASSYPGQGSHEQYF TGTGCCAGCAGCTATCCGGGACAGGGGAGCCACGAGCAGTACTTC
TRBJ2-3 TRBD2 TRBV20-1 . CSAQEPGLAGTTDTQYF TGCAGTGCTCAAGAACCGGGACTAGCGGGGACCACAGATACGCAGTATTTT
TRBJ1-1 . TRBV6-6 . CASSPGKGLNTEAFF TGTGCCAGCTCCCCCGGGAAGGGTCTGAACACTGAAGCTTTCTTT
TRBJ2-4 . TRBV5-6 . CASSFYGPAPGSDIQYF TGTGCCAGCAGCTTTTATGGACCTGCGCCGGGGTCAGACATTCAGTACTTC
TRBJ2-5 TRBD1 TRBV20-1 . CSARDSWTETQYF TGCAGTGCTCGGGACAGCTGGACCGAGACCCAGTACTTC
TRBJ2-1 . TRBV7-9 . CASSLWADFNEQFF TGTGCCAGCAGCCTATGGGCGGATTTCAATGAGCAGTTCTTC
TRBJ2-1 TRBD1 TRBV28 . CASHRDREASYNEQFF TGTGCCAGTCACCGGGACAGAGAAGCCTCCTACAATGAGCAGTTCTTC
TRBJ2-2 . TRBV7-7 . CASSPGTHRGELFF TGTGCTAGCAGCCCCGGGACTCACAGGGGGGAGCTGTTTTTT
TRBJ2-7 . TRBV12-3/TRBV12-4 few CASSKGPGTSSYEQYF TGTGCCAGCAGCAAAGGTCCCGGGACCTCCTCTTACGAGCAGTACTTC
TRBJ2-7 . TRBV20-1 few CSARRGRAPYEQYF TGCAGTGCTAGAAGGGGCAGGGCCCCCTACGAGCAGTACTTC
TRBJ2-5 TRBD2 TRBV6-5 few CASSTGTSDWEETQYF TGTGCCAGCAGTACCGGGACTAGCGACTGGGAGGAGACCCAGTACTTC
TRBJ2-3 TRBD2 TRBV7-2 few CASSTRLASGDTQYF TGTGCCAGCAGCACCCGACTAGCTTCTGGAGATACGCAGTATTTT
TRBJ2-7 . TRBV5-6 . CASSQGTFEQYF TGTGCCAGCAGCCAGGGGACGTTCGAGCAGTACTTC
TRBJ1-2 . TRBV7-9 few CASSLSNAGHPNYGYTF TGTGCCAGCAGCTTATCAAACGCAGGGCATCCTAACTATGGCTACACCTTC
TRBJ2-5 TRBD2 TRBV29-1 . CSVPRTSVETQYF TGCAGCGTTCCAAGGACTAGCGTTGAGACCCAGTACTTC
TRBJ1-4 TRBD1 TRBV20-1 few CSAPPDRGSNEKLFF TGCAGTGCTCCCCCCGACAGGGGCTCTAATGAAAAACTGTTTTTT
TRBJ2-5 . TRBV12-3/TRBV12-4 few CASSFRGAYQETQYF TGTGCCAGCAGTTTTCGCGGGGCGTACCAAGAGACCCAGTACTTC
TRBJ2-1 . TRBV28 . CASSSPSYYNEQFF TGTGCCAGCAGTTCCCCATCCTATTACAATGAGCAGTTCTTC
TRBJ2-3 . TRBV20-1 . CSAPGPPAIDTQYF TGCAGTGCGCCGGGACCGCCAGCTATAGATACGCAGTATTTT
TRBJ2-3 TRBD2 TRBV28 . CASSPPGGEADTQYF TGTGCCAGCAGTCCCCCGGGGGGGGAGGCAGATACGCAGTATTTT
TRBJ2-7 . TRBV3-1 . CASPLCQSEQYF TGTGCCAGCCCCCTTTGCCAGAGCGAGCAGTACTTC
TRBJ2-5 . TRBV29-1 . CSVGWATQYF TGCAGCGTTGGTTGGGCGACCCAGTACTTC
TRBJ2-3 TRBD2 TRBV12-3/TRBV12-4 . CASTSLAGGTDTQYF TGTGCCAGCACCTCTCTAGCGGGGGGCACAGATACGCAGTATTTT
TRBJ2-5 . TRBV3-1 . CASGGYGGTQYF TGTGCCAGCGGGGGGTATGGGGGGACCCAGTACTTC
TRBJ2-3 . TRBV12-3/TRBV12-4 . CASRRGQADTQYF TGTGCCAGCAGACGTGGCCAAGCAGATACGCAGTATTTT
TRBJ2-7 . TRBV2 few CASSGGREYEQYF TGTGCCAGCAGTGGTGGCAGGGAATACGAGCAGTACTTC
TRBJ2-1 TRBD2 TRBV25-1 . CASRAQPVAGGLGNEQFF TGTGCCAGCAGGGCCCAGCCTGTAGCGGGGGGGCTTGGCAATGAGCAGTTCTTC
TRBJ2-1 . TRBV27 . CASSLAIGRNEQFF TGTGCCAGCAGTCTTGCGATTGGGAGGAATGAGCAGTTCTTC
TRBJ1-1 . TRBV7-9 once CASSLLRREGAEAFF TGTGCCAGCAGCTTACTCCGGCGTGAAGGAGCTGAAGCTTTCTTT
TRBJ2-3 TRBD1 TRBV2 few CASRTGPTDTQYF TGTGCCAGCAGGACAGGGCCGACAGATACGCAGTATTTT
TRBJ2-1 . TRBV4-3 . CASSQDITVANEQFF TGCGCCAGCAGCCAAGATATTACGGTGGCCAATGAGCAGTTCTTC
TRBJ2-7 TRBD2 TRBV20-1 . CSAQRGRGSYEQYF TGCAGTGCCCAGCGGGGAAGAGGGTCCTACGAGCAGTACTTC